This T cell receptor beta chain was profiled in a study of PD-1 blockade in classical Hodgkin lymphoma. Study-wide background: Patients were infused with nivolumab 3 mg/kg every 2 weeks. Study-level points and caveats: Patients were excluded if nivolumab began under 1 year after ASCT (the autologous transplant). A significant rise in TCR diversity by C4D1 was seen for CD4+ but not CD8+ cells.

About this clone itself: No antigen is known for it.

The CDR3 loop spans 14 amino acids. In germline, CDR1 is SQVTM, CDR2 ANQGSEA. J was trimmed by 5 bases and V by 6 bases; bases with no gene match: 9. Every patient had relapsed following autologous stem cell transplantation, and cohorts differed in brentuximab vedotin exposure. Best responses fell into complete response, partial response or progressive disease. Profiling relied on immunoSEQ multiplex PCR, and the TCRdb table lists in-frame clones only, not all of them. Among tens of thousands of clones listed, about 86% were seen once. This chain joins TRBV29-1 and TRBJ2-7; 11 positions agree with TRBD1. The input for sequencing was peripheral blood mononuclear cells (PBMCs), taken before the second cycle of nivolumab. The origin of this receptor is a human donor with classical Hodgkin lymphoma. The CDR3 is CSVQRDRGGHEQYF. The CDR3 DNA reads TGCAGCGTCCAACGGGACAGGGGGGGCCACGAGCAGTACTTC.